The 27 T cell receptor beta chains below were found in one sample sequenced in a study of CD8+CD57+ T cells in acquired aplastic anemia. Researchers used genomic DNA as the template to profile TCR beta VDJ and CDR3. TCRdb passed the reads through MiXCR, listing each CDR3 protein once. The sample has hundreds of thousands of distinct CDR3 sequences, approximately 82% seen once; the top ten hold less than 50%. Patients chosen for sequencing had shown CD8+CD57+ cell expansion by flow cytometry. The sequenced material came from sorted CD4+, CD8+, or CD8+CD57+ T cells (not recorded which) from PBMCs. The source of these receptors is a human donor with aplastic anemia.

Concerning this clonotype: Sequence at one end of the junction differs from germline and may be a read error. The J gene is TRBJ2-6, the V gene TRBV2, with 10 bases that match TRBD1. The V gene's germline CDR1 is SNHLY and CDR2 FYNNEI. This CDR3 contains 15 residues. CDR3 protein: CASGASGTGANVLTF. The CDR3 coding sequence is TGTGCCAGCGGCGCGTCAGGGACAGGGGCCAACGTCCTTACTTTC.

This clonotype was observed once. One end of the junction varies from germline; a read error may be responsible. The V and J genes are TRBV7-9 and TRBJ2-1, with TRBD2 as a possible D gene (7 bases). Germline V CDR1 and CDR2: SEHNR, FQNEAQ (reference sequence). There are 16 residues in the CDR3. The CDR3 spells CASSPQRGRGTDDQFF. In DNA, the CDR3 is TGTGCCAGCAGCCCACAACGGGGGCGGGGGACCGATGATCAGTTCTTC.

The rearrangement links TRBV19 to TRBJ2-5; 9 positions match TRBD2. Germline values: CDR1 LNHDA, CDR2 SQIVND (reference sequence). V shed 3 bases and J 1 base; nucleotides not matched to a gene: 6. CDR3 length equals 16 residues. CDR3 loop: CASSILELAGQETQYF. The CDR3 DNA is TGTGCCAGTAGTATTTTGGAACTAGCGGGCCAAGAGACCCAGTACTTC.

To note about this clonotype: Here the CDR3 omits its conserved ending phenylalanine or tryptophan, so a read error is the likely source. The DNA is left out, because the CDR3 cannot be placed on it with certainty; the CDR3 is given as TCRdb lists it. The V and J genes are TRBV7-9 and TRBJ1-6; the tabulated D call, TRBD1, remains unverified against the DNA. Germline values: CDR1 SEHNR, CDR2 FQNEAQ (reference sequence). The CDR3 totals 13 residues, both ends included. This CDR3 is CAGQGATRQHLQY.

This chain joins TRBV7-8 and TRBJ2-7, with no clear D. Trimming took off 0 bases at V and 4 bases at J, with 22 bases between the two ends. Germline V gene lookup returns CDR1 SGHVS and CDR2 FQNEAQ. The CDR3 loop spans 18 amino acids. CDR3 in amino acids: CASSLAAGGDTHSYEQYV. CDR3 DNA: TGTGCCAGCAGCTTAGCGGCAGGCGGCGATACGCATTCTTACGAGCAGTACGTC.

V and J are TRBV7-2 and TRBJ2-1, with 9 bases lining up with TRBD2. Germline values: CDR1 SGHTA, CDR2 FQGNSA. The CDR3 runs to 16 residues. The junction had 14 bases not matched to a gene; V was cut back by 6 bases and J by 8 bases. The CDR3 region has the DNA TGTGCCAGCAGAAGACAAAGAAGCGGGGGGAGCGATGAGCAGTTCTTC. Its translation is CASRRQRSGGSDEQFF. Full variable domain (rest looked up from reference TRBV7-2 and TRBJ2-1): GAGVSQSPSNKVTEKGKDVELRCDPISGHTALYWYRQSLGQGLEFLIYFQGNSAPDKSGLPSDRFSAERTGGSVSTLTIQRTQQEDSAVYLCASRRQRSGGSDEQFFGPGTRLTVL.

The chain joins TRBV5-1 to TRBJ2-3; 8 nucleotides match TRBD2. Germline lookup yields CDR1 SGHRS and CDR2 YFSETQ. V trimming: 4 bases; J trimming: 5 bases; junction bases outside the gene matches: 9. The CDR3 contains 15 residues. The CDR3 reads CASSAGLEEQDTQYF. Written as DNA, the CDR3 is TGCGCCAGCAGCGCGGGACTAGAAGAGCAAGATACGCAGTATTTT.

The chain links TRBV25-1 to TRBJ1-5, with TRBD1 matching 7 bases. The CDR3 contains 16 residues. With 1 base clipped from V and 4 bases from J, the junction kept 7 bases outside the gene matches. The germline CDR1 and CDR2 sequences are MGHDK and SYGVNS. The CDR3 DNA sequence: TGTGCCAGCAGTGAATCCGGACAGGACGGAAATCAGCCCCAGCATTTT. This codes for CASSESGQDGNQPQHF. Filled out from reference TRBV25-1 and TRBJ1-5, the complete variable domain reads EADIYQTPRYLVIGTGKKITLECSQTMGHDKMYWYQQDPGMELHLIHYSYGVNSTEKGDLSSESTVSRIRTEHFPLTLESARPSHTSQYLCASSESGQDGNQPQHFGDGTRLSIL.

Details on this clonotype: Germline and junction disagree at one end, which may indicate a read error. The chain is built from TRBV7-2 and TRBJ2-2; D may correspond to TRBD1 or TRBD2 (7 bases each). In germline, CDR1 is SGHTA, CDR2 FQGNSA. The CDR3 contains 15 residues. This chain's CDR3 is CASSEGGGAAGELFF. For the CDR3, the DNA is TGTGCCAGCAGTGAGGGAGGGGGCGCCGCCGGTGAGCTGTTTTTT.

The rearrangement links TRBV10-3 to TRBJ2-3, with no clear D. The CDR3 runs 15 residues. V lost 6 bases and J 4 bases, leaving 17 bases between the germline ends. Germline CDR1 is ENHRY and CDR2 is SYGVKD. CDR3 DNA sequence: TGTGCCATCAGAGAGGCAGAGCGCGGCGCAGATACGCAGTATTTT. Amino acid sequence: CAIREAERGADTQYF.

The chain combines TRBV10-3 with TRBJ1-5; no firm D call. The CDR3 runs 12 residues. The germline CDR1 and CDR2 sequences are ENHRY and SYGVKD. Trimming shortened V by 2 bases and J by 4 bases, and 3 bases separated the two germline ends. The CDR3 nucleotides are TGTGCCATCAGTGAGCCTAATCAGCCCCAGCATTTT. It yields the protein CAISEPNQPQHF.

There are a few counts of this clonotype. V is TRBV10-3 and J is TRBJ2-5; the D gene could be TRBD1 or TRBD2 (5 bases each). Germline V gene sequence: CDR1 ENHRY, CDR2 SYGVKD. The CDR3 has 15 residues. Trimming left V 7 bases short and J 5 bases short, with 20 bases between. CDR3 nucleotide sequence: TGTGCCATCAAGGGGAACGAGGGATTGGGGGAGACCCAGTACTTC. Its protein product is CAIKGNEGLGETQYF.

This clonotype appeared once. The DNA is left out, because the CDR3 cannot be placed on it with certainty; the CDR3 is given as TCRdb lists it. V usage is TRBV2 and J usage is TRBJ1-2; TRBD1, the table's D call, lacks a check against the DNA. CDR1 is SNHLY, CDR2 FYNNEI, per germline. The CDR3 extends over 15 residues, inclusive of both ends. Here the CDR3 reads CASGFGGGSVYGFTF.

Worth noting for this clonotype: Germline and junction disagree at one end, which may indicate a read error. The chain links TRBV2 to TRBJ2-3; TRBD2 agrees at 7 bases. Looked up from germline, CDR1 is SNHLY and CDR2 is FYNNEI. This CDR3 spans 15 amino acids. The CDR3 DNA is TGTGCCAGCAGTGGGGTGGGGGGGGTCAACACTACGGCTTTTTTT. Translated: CASSGVGGVNTTAFF. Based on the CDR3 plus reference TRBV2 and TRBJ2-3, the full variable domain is EPEVTQTPSHQVTQMGQEVILRCVPISNHLYFYWYRQILGQKVEFLVSFYNNEISEKSEIFDDQFSVERPDGSNFTLKIRSTKLEDSAMYFCASSGVGGVNTTAFFGPGTRLTVL.

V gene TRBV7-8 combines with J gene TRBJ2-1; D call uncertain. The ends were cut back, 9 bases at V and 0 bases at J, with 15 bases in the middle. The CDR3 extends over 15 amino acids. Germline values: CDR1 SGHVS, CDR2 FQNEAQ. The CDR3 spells CASSIFQSSYNEQFF. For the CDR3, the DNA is TGTGCCAGTAGTATCTTCCAGAGCTCCTACAATGAGCAGTTCTTC. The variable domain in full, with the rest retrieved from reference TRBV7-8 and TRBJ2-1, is GAGVSQSPRYKVAKRGQDVALRCDPISGHVSLFWYQQALGQGPEFLTYFQNEAQLDKSGLPSDRFFAERPEGSVSTLKIQRTQQEDSAVYLCASSIFQSSYNEQFFGPGTRLTVL.

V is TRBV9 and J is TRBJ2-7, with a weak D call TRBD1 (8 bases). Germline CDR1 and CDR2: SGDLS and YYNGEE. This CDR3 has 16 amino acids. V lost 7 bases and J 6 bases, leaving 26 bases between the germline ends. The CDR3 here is CASGTAGQANLAEQYV. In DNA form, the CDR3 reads TGTGCCAGCGGAACAGCGGGACAGGCGAACCTGGCCGAGCAGTACGTC.

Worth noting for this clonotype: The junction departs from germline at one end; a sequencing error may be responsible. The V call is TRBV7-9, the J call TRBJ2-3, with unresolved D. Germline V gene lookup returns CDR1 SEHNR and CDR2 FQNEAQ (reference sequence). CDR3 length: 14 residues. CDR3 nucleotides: TGTGCCAGCAGCTTAGCGACTGAACCCTACGCGCAGTACTTT. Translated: CASSLATEPYAQYF.

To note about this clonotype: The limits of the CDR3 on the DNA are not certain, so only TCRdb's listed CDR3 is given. CDR3 protein: CASSSRGAMSSSSF. The rearrangement uses TRBV7-2 and TRBJ2-3; the table's TRBD1 call for D was not verified on the DNA. The length of the CDR3 is 14 amino acids, counting both ends. Germline V gives CDR1 SGHTA, CDR2 FQGNSA.

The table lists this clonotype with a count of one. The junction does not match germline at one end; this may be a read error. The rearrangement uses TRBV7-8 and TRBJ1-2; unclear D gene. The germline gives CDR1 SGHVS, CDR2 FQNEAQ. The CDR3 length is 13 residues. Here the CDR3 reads CASSLRLAADYAF. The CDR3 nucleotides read TGTGCCAGCAGCTTGAGACTTGCCGCTGACTATGCCTTC. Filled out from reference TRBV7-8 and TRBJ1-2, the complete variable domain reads GAGVSQSPRYKVAKRGQDVALRCDPISGHVSLFWYQQALGQGPEFLTYFQNEAQLDKSGLPSDRFFAERPEGSVSTLKIQRTQQEDSAVYLCASSLRLAADYAFGSGTRLTVV.

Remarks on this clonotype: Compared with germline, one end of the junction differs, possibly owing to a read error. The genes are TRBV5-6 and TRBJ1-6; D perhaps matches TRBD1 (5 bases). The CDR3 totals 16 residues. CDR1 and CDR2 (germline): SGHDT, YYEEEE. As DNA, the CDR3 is TGTGCCAGCAGCTTGGGAGGGGTTGGCTATGATTCACCCCTCCACTTT. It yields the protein CASSLGGVGYDSPLHF.

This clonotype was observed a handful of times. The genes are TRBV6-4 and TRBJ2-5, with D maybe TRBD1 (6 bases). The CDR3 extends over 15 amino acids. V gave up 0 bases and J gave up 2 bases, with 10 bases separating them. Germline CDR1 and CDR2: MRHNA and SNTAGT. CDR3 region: CASSDSSTGQETQYF. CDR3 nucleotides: TGTGCCAGCAGTGACTCGAGTACAGGGCAAGAGACCCAGTACTTC.

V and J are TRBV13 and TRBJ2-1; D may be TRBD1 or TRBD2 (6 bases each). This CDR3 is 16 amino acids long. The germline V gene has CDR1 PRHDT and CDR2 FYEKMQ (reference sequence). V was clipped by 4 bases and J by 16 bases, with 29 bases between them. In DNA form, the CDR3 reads TGTGCCAGCAGCTCACGGGGCAGGGGCTTGGACTATGGCTACTTCTTC. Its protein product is CASSSRGRGLDYGYFF.

CDR3 nucleotide sequence: TGTGCCAGCTGGGCAGGGGACACAGGTAAGCAGTATTTT. It specifies CASWAGDTGKQYF. The chain links TRBV24-1 to TRBJ2-3; a possible D gene is TRBD1 (6 bases). Germline V gives CDR1 KGHDR, CDR2 SFDVKD. The V and J ends lost 11 bases and 11 bases respectively, with 22 bases between them. This CDR3 has 13 residues.

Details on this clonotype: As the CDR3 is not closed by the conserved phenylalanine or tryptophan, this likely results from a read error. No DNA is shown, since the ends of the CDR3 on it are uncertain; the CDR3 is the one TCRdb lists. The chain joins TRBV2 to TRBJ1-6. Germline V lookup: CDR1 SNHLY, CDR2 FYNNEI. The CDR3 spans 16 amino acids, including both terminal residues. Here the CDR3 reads CASRSSGGGPHSQYFG.

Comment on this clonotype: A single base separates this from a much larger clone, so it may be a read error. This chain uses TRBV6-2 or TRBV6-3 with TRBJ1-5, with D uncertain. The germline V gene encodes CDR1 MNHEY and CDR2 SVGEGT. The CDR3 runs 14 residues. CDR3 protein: CASSLPGSDQPQHF. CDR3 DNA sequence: TGTGCCAGCAGTCTACCGGGTAGCGATCAGCCCCAGCATTTT.

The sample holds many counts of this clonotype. This chain's CDR3 is CASSQGRERNTEAFF. The CDR3 region has the DNA TGTGCCAGCAGCCAAGGCAGGGAGAGAAACACTGAAGCTTTCTTT. This chain links TRBV4-2 with TRBJ1-1, with TRBD1 as a possible D gene (5 bases). V shed 1 base and J shed 2 bases, with 11 bases lying between them. The CDR3 covers 15 residues. Germline loops: CDR1 LGHNA, CDR2 YNFKEQ.

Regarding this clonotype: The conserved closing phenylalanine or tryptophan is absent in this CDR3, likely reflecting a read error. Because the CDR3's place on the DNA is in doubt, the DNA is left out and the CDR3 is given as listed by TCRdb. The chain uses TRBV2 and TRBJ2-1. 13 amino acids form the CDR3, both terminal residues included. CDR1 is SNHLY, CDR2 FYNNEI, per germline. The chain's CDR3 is CASSFTRIMGRFS.